Presented here are 8 T cell receptor beta chains from one specimen sequenced in a study of shared clonotypes between healthy human individuals. Sequenced by immunoSEQ multiplex PCR; TCRdb stores in-frame clones only, minus some. The sample carries about 2 million clones, 90% to 95% recorded once. The specimen was naive CD4+ T cells sorted from blood. Indicated subset: CD45RA+ positively selected. These receptors came from a man younger than 35 in good health.

J is TRBJ2-2 and V is TRBV29-1; tentatively, D is TRBD1 or TRBD2 (5 bases each). The CDR3 contains 15 residues. Trimming left V 5 bases short and J 5 bases short, with 18 bases between. The germline gives CDR1 SQVTM, CDR2 ANQGSEA. The CDR3 region is CSVTWGSTRTGELFF. The CDR3 coding sequence is TGCAGCGTTACATGGGGGAGTACACGTACCGGGGAGCTGTTTTTT.

The chain couples TRBV7-2 to TRBJ2-3, with TRBD2 as a possible D gene (6 bases). Trimming took off 8 bases at V and 5 bases at J, with 17 bases between the two ends. The CDR3 loop spans 14 amino acids. CDR1 and CDR2 (germline): SGHTA, FQGNSA. CDR3 region: CASGPSSGQDTQYF. CDR3 nucleotide sequence: TGTGCCAGCGGCCCGAGTAGCGGTCAAGATACGCAGTATTTT.

The V call is TRBV7-9, the J call TRBJ1-4; 11 bases are a match to TRBD1. J lost 7 bases, V lost 5 bases, and 6 bases had no gene match. The CDR3 is 15 amino acids. Germline V lookup: CDR1 SEHNR, CDR2 FQNEAQ (reference sequence). The CDR3 sequence is CASSITGTGGEKLFF. The CDR3, as DNA: TGTGCCAGCAGCATAACCGGGACAGGGGGTGAAAAACTGTTTTTT.

This clone showed up just once. The chain carries TRBV28 and TRBJ2-3, with D uncertain. Trimming cost V 6 bases and J 12 bases, with 19 bases left between them. Looked up from germline, CDR1 is MDHEN and CDR2 is SYDVKM. This CDR3 comprises 13 residues. CDR3: CASRPGSPLDQYF. CDR3 DNA: TGTGCCAGCAGACCGGGCTCCCCACTCGATCAGTATTTT. Variable domain in full (rest from reference TRBV28 and TRBJ2-3): DVKVTQSSRYLVKRTGEKVFLECVQDMDHENMFWYRQDPGLGLRLIYFSYDVKMKEKGDIPEGYSVSREKKERFSLILESASTNQTSMYLCASRPGSPLDQYFGPGTRLTVL.

Turning to this clone: At one end the junction does not follow the germline gene, possibly because of a read error. This rearrangement joins TRBV5-1 to TRBJ2-7, with a tentative D call TRBD2 (5 bases). Germline assignment: CDR1 SGHRS and CDR2 YFSETQ. This CDR3 region has 14 residues. The CDR3 DNA reads TGCGTCAGCAGCTCGAGGACTGCCTCCTACGAGCAGTACTTC. It specifies CVSSSRTASYEQYF.

J is TRBJ1-1 and V is TRBV27; 10 bases are a match to TRBD1. This CDR3 region has 13 residues. Trimming cost V 5 bases and J 12 bases; bases outside gene matches: 9. The germline CDR1 and CDR2 sequences are MNHEY and SMNVEV (reference sequence). CDR3 protein: CASSPGQGRLTFF. The CDR3 DNA is TGTGCCAGCAGTCCGGGACAGGGGCGCTTGACTTTCTTT.

This chain uses TRBV11-2 with TRBJ1-6; no clear D. The CDR3 sequence is 14 residues long. CDR1 is SGHAT, CDR2 FQNNGV, per germline. V was clipped by 4 bases and J by 7 bases, with 11 bases between them. The CDR3 loop is CASSSATPNSPLHF. CDR3 in DNA: TGTGCCAGCAGCTCGGCCACGCCAAATTCACCCCTCCACTTT.

J is TRBJ2-5 and V is TRBV7-2, with TRBD1 as a possible D gene (6 bases). Germline CDR1 and CDR2: SGHTA and FQGNSA. Trimming took off 5 bases at V and 7 bases at J, with 17 bases between the two ends. The CDR3 has 14 amino acids. The CDR3 bases are TGTGCCAGCAGCCGACCAGGGGCGCAGGCGACCCAGTACTTC. Its translation: CASSRPGAQATQYF.